Here is one TCR beta chain with its context. Its antigen remains unidentified. There are 16 residues in the CDR3. V shed 2 bases, J shed 5 bases, and the junction held 8 bases outside the gene matches. From germline, CDR1 is SGHDT and CDR2 YYEEEE. One entry per CDR3 protein results from TCRdb running MiXCR on the 5' RACE reads. In the table there are about 530,000 distinct CDR3 sequences, roughly 15% of which are singletons. The source of the sample is a study of identical twins. Study-wide points: Weaker excess sharing between twins was seen in beta out-of-frame sequences.

These same records also appear under a second study, on yellow fever vaccine responses in identical twins.

This clonotype originated in a woman younger than 30 in good health. The sequenced sample consisted of CD4+ T cells sorted from blood. V usage is TRBV5-6 and J usage is TRBJ2-3, with 10 bases matching TRBD2. CDR3: CASSLISGRVGDTQYF. Written as DNA, the CDR3 is TGTGCCAGCAGCTTAATCAGCGGGAGGGTAGGAGATACGCAGTATTTT.